Below are 2 T cell receptor beta chains sequenced from a single sample in a study of blood T cell repertoires in COVID-19. TCRdb's table, derived via immunoSEQ multiplex PCR, lists solely in-frame clones and lacks some. This table holds about 290,000 clones, about 89% found once. The sample taken for sequencing was PBMCs or T cells enriched from blood (not recorded which). The receptors originated from a middle-aged woman who had recovered from COVID-19.

This chain uses TRBV7-9 with TRBJ2-3; D gene uncertain. The CDR3 extends over 12 amino acids. Germline lookup yields CDR1 SEHNR and CDR2 FQNEAQ (reference sequence). Trimming removed 3 bases from V and 9 bases from J, with 10 bases in between. For the CDR3, the DNA is TGTGCCAGCAGCTTTAGTGAGGCGACGCAGTATTTT. Translating gives CASSFSEATQYF.

This rearrangement joins TRBV6-5 to TRBJ1-1; 10 nucleotides line up with TRBD1. After removal of 7 bases from V and 5 bases from J, the junction contained 4 bases not matched to a gene. From germline, CDR1 is MNHEY and CDR2 SVGAGI. This CDR3 region has 13 residues. Written as DNA, the CDR3 is TGTGCCAGCACTAGGGACAGGGGAACTGAAGCTTTCTTT. It is translated as CASTRDRGTEAFF.